This T cell receptor (beta chain) was captured by sequencing in a study of a mutant IDH1 vaccine in newly diagnosed glioma (dated by TCRdb to the early 2020s). Some background on the complete study: Eight vaccinations were administered to patients in weeks 1, 3, 5, 7, 11, 15, 19 and 23, corresponding to visits V03 through V10. Vaccination started 4-6 weeks after radiotherapy alone, or was given together with temozolomide cycles in the groups whose treatment included chemotherapy. Of the roughly 34 treated patients, roughly 60% were male and about 40% were female, and a mean age of about 37 years was recorded. Before enrollment, most patients had been given radiochemotherapy with temozolomide as standard therapy, while the rest had received either radiotherapy alone or temozolomide alone. Peripheral blood was collected at six visits: V03 (baseline), V05, V07, V10, V12 and V13. Longitudinal TCRB deep sequencing was performed for 20 to 25 treated patients wherever samples were available for exploratory analyses. The paper's findings and limits, for the study overall: Immune responses induced by the vaccine were seen in about 93% of patients across multiple MHC alleles. Selection of PBMC samples for TCRB deep sequencing was based on availability. It was noted by the authors that analyses of patient blood samples could not be reproduced owing to sample limitations. Pseudoprogression seemed to be unrelated to changes in the top peripheral T cell clonotypes found by TCRB sequencing.

Library preparation employed the immunoSEQ multiplex PCR assay. The hsTCRB Kit was used according to the manufacturer's protocol to amplify rearranged TCR beta chain sequences. TCRB libraries were sequenced on an Illumina MiSeq. Under the source paper's analysis protocol: Demultiplexing, trimming and gene mapping were performed with the kit vendor's proprietary platform. Here the immuneACCESS table is served through TCRdb, limited to in-frame sequences with V and J called. Missing clones are a known gap in these copies; in checked studies unresolved V genes cover under half, and the rest lacks a known reason. The DNA gave D and trimming, while V, J and clone size come from that table. The table for this sample lists over 50,000 clones; around 89% of them were counted only once. About 4.2% of the sample is held by the ten biggest clonotypes. On this clone itself: Its specific antigen is unknown. No base qualities exist here, and no much larger clone lies one base off it.

Sample time point, as interpreted from the label and publication: week 5, during vaccination. A 20-mer mutant IDH1 peptide at 300 micrograms in Montanide made up each vaccine dose, which was injected subcutaneously together with topical imiquimod. Newly diagnosed WHO grade 3 or 4 IDH1-mutant astrocytomas showing loss of nuclear ATRX were present in the donors. The samples were drawn from NOA16, a multicentre, single-arm, open-label phase I trial in Germany that tested a mutant IDH1 peptide vaccine in humans for the first time. Genomic DNA for TCRB sequencing was isolated from EDTA blood with the DNeasy Blood and Tissue Kit. Trimming costs V 4 bases and J 1 base, and their ends lie 16 bases apart. The CDR1 and CDR2 encoded by the germline V gene are KGHSH and LQKENI. The CDR3, from cysteine to phenylalanine, totals 16 residues. The read is trimmed to its CDR3 DNA, 48 bases read in frame from base 1.

This chain is built from TRBV18 and TRBJ1-1, with no D gene named confidently. The sequencing used PBMCs, collected from a glioma patient whose treatment included an IDH1 peptide vaccine. This receptor was taken from a woman between 35 and 50 years old with glioma. The bases read TGTGCCAGCTCACTCCAGGTTTTAGCGTCGAACACTGAAGCTTTCTTT. Translated, it reads CASSLQVLASNTEAFF.